This TCR beta chain was retrieved from a study of shared clonotypes between healthy human individuals. Assay execution proceeded at the deep level. Methods used by the authors: Owing to the provision of junction-only sequences devoid of quality scores by immunoSEQ, filtering differed. Clones were sequenced by immunoSEQ multiplex PCR, and TCRdb holds only the in-frame ones, with some missing. V and J calls and clone size are copied from that table; D and trimming were computed from the DNA. The top ten hold about 0.42% of the sample, which has about 1.5 million clones, approximately 98% seen once. The germline gives CDR1 KGHSH, CDR2 LQKENI. The CDR3 covers 15 residues. V lost 5 bases, J lost 4 bases, and 5 bases stayed unmatched.

The sample comprised naive CD4+ T cells sorted from blood. The subset was: CD45RA+ positively selected. The chain couples TRBV18 to TRBJ1-5; 10 nucleotides align to TRBD1. The sequence was collected from a man under 40 in good health. The CDR3 region is CASSSTGGVNQPQHF. CDR3 nucleotides: TGTGCCAGCTCATCGACAGGGGGCGTGAATCAGCCCCAGCATTTT.